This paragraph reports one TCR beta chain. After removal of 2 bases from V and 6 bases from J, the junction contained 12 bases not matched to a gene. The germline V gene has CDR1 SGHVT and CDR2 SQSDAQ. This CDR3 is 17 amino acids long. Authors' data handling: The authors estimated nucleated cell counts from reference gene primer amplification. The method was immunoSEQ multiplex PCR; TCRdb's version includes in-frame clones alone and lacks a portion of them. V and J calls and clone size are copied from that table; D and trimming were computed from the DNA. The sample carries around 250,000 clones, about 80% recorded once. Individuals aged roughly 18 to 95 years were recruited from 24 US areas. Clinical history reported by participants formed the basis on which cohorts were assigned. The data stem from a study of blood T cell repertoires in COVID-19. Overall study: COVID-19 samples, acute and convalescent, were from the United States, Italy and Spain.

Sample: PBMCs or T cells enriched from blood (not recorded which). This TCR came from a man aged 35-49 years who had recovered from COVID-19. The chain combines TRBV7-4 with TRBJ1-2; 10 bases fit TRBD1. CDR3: CASSLNRDRGFCNGYTF. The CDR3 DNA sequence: TGTGCCAGCAGCTTAAACCGGGACAGGGGTTTCTGTAATGGCTACACCTTC.